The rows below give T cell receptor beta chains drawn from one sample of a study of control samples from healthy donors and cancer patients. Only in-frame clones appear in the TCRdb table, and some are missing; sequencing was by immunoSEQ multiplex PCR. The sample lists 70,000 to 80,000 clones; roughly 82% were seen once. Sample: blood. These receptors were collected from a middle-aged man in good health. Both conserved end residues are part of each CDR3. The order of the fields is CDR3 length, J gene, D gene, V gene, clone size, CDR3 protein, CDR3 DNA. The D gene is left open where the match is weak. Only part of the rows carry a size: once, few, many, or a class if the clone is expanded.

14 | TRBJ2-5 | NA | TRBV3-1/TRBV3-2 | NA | CASSHRGSGETQYF | TGTGCCAGCAGCCACCGCGGGTCAGGGGAGACCCAGTACTTC
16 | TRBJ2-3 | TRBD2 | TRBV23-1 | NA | CASSQSKFGGEDTQYF | TGCGCCAGCAGTCAATCGAAGTTCGGGGGGGAAGATACGCAGTATTTT
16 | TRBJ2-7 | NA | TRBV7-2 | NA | CASSRRGGRDPYEQYF | TGTGCCAGCAGCCGTCGAGGGGGAAGAGACCCTTACGAGCAGTACTTC
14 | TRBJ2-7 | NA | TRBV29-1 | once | CSVEVGQVPYEQYF | TGCAGCGTTGAAGTAGGTCAGGTCCCCTACGAGCAGTACTTC
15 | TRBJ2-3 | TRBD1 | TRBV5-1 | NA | CASSWGTGATDTQYF | TGCGCCAGCAGCTGGGGGACAGGGGCCACAGATACGCAGTATTTT
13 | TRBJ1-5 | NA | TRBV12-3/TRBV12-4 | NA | CASSGQKDFPQHF | TGTGCCAGCAGTGGACAGAAAGATTTTCCCCAGCATTTT
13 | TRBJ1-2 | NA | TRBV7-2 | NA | CASSLGGRYGYTF | TGTGCCAGCAGCTTAGGGGGCAGATATGGCTACACCTTC
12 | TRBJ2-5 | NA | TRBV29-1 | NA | CSITGEEETQYF | TGCAGCATTACAGGGGAGGAAGAGACCCAGTACTTC
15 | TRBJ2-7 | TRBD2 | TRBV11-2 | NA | CASSPRTSGSGEQYF | TGTGCCAGCAGCCCTCGGACTAGCGGGAGTGGGGAGCAGTACTTC
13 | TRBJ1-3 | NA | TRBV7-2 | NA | CASSLEGGDTIYF | TGTGCCAGCAGCTTGGAGGGGGGCGACACCATATATTTT
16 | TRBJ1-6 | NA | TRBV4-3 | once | CASSQDGGLGNSPLHF | TGCGCCAGCAGCCAAGATGGGGGTTTGGGGAATTCACCCCTCCACTTT
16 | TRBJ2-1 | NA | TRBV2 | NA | CASSEPLARSLNEQFF | TGTGCCAGCAGTGAACCCCTAGCCAGGTCGCTCAATGAGCAGTTCTTC
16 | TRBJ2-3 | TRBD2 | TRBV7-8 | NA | CASSPDLAGPTDTQYF | TGTGCCAGCAGCCCCGACTTAGCGGGACCCACAGATACGCAGTATTTT
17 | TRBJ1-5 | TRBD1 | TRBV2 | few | CASSEGVGQGINQPQHF | TGTGCCAGCAGTGAAGGGGTGGGACAGGGTATTAATCAGCCCCAGCATTTT
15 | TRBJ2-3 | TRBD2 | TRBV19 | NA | CASSWRAGGRDTQYF | TGTGCCAGTAGTTGGAGAGCGGGGGGGAGAGATACGCAGTATTTT
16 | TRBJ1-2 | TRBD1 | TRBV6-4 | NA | CAKPPGQGASNYGYTF | TGTGCCAAACCCCCGGGACAGGGAGCGTCTAACTATGGCTACACCTTC
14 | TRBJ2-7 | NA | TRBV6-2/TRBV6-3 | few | CASSPRQEVVEQYF | TGTGCCAGCAGCCCGAGGCAGGAGGTCGTCGAGCAGTACTTC
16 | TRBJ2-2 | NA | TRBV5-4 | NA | CASSLGLPANTGELFF | TGTGCCAGCAGCTTGGGACTGCCCGCGAACACCGGGGAGCTGTTTTTT
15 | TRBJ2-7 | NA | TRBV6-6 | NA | CASSSGPEVFYEQYF | TGTGCCAGCAGTTCCGGGCCGGAGGTATTCTACGAGCAGTACTTC
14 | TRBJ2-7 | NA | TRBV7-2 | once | CASSEIGSSYEQYF | TGTGCCAGCAGCGAAATAGGCAGCTCCTACGAGCAGTACTTC
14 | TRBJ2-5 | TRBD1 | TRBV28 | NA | CASSFSGGSETQYF | TGTGCCAGCAGTTTTTCAGGGGGCAGTGAGACCCAGTACTTC
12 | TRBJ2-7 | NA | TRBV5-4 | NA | CASSLDRFEQYF | TGTGCCAGCAGCTTGGACAGGTTTGAGCAGTACTTC
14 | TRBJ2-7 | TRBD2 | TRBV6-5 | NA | CATRWGGRAFEQYF | TGTGCCACCCGATGGGGCGGGAGGGCCTTCGAGCAGTACTTC
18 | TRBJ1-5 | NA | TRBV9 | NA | CASLMSDRGRLGCQPQHF | TGTGCTAGCCTCATGTCGGATAGGGGTCGGTTGGGCTGTCAGCCCCAGCATTTT
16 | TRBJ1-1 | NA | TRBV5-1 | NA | CASSLTWGHDNTEAFF | TGCGCCAGCAGCTTGACGTGGGGACACGATAACACTGAAGCTTTCTTT
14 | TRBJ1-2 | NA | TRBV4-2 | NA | CASSQDQVGYGYTF | TGTGCCAGCAGCCAAGACCAGGTGGGCTATGGCTACACCTTC
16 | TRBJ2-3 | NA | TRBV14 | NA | CASSLTLIRGLDTQYF | TGTGCCAGCAGCCTAACTCTAATCCGGGGATTGGATACGCAGTATTTT
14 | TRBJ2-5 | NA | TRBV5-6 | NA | CASSFGRWQETQYF | TGTGCCAGCAGCTTCGGCAGGTGGCAAGAGACCCAGTACTTC
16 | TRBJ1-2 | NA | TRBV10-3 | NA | CAITPGMRGAAYGYTF | TGTGCCATCACCCCTGGTATGAGGGGAGCGGCCTATGGCTACACCTTC
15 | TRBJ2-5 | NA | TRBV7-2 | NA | CASSKRHAAGETQYF | TGTGCCAGCAGCAAGCGACATGCCGCGGGAGAGACCCAGTACTTC
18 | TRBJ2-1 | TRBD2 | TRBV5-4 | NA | CASSSGLAERELSNEQFF | TGTGCCAGCAGCTCCGGACTAGCGGAGAGGGAACTAAGCAATGAGCAGTTCTTC
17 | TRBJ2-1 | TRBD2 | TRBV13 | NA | CASSLGYSGRAGNEQFF | TGTGCCAGCAGCTTAGGATATAGCGGGAGGGCCGGCAATGAGCAGTTCTTC
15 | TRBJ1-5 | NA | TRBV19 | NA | CASSSLDGSNQPQHF | TGTGCCAGTAGTTCCCTGGACGGTAGCAATCAGCCCCAGCATTTT
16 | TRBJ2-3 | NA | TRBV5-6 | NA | CASSLSAGWGTDTQYF | TGTGCCAGCAGCTTGAGCGCGGGATGGGGCACAGATACGCAGTATTTT
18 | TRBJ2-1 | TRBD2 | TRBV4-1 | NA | CASSQGFLREGKGREQFF | TGCGCCAGCAGCCAAGGATTCTTACGGGAGGGCAAGGGGCGTGAGCAGTTCTTC
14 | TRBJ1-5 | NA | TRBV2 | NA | CASSGRQGGQPQHF | TGTGCCAGCAGTGGGCGCCAGGGTGGTCAGCCCCAGCATTTT
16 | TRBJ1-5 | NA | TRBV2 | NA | CASSSVSGRDNQPQHF | TGTGCCAGCAGTTCTGTAAGCGGCAGGGACAATCAGCCCCAGCATTTT
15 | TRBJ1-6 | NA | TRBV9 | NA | CASSVAAAGNSPLHF | TGTGCCAGCAGCGTAGCAGCGGCAGGGAATTCACCCCTCCACTTT
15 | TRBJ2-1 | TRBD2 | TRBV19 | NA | CASSGAGGSYNEQFF | TGTGCCAGTAGTGGTGCGGGAGGATCCTACAATGAGCAGTTCTTC
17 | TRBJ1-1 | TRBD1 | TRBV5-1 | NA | CASSPGQGAVGNTEAFF | TGCGCCAGCAGCCCCGGACAGGGGGCGGTAGGGAACACTGAAGCTTTCTTT
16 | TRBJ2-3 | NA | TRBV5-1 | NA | CASSTGSTTSTDTQYF | TGCGCCAGCAGTACGGGCTCCACCACTAGCACAGATACGCAGTATTTT
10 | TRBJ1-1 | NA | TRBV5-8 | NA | CASSLVGAVF | TGTGCCAGCAGCTTGGTTGGAGCGGTCTTT
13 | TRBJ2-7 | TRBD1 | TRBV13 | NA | CASSAGQDYEQYF | TGTGCCAGCAGCGCGGGACAGGATTACGAGCAGTACTTC
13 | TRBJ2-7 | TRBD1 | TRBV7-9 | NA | CASSLPGGYEQYF | TGTGCCAGCAGCCTCCCAGGGGGTTACGAGCAGTACTTC
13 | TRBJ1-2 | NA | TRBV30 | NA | CAWSPGGDYGYTF | TGTGCCTGGAGTCCGGGGGGGGACTATGGCTACACCTTC
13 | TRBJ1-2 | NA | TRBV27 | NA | CASSSGPPVGYTF | TGTGCCAGCAGTTCCGGTCCACCGGTTGGCTACACCTTC
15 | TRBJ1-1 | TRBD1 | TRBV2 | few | CASSYRRQGFTEAFF | TGTGCCAGCAGTTATAGGAGACAGGGCTTCACTGAAGCTTTCTTT
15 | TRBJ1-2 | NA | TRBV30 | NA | CAWSVRLGQNYGYTF | TGTGCCTGGAGTGTACGGTTAGGGCAGAACTATGGCTACACCTTC
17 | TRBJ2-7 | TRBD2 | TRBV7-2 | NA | CASSSGTGLAGSYEQYF | TGTGCCAGCAGCTCCGGCACGGGACTAGCGGGGTCCTACGAGCAGTACTTC
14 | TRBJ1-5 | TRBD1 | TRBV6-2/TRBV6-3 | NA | CASSPQGASQPQHF | TGTGCCAGCAGTCCACAGGGGGCTTCTCAGCCCCAGCATTTT
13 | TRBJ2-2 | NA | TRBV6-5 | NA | CASSYLGTGELFF | TGTGCCAGCAGTTACTTAGGGACCGGGGAGCTGTTTTTT
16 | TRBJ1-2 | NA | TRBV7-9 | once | CASRPPDAAPAYGYTF | TGTGCCAGCAGACCTCCGGATGCGGCGCCTGCCTATGGCTACACCTTC